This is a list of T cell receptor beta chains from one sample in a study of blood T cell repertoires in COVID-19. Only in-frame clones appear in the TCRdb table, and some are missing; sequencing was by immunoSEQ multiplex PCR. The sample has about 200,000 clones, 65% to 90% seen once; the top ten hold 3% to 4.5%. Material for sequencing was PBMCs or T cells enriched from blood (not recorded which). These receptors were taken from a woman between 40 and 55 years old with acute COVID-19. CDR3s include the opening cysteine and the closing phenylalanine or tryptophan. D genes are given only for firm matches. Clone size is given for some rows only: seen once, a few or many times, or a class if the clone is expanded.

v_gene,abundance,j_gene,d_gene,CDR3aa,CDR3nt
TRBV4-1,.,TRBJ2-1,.,CASSQVDIISYNEQFF,TGCGCCAGCAGCCAAGTTGACATCATCTCCTACAATGAGCAGTTCTTC
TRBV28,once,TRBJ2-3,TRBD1,CASRGRGRDTQYF,TGTGCCAGCAGGGGCAGGGGGAGAGATACGCAGTATTTT
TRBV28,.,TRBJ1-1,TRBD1,CASSFWTGNPNTEAFF,TGTGCCAGCAGTTTTTGGACAGGGAATCCGAACACTGAAGCTTTCTTT
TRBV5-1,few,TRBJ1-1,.,CASSRRTATEAFF,TGCGCCAGCAGCCGTAGGACTGCGACTGAAGCTTTCTTT
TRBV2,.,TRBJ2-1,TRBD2,CASSEAILAGGDKQFF,TGTGCCAGCAGTGAAGCTATACTAGCGGGAGGGGATAAGCAGTTCTTC
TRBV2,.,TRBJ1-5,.,CASSEGKAQHF,TGTGCCAGCAGTGAGGGCAAGGCGCAGCATTTT
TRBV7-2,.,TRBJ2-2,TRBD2,CASRYGASGMGGELFF,TGTGCCAGCAGATATGGGGCTAGCGGGATGGGTGGGGAGCTGTTTTTT
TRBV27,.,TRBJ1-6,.,CASSLSGTSIYNSPLHF,TGTGCCAGCAGTTTATCCGGGACATCGATCTATAATTCACCCCTCCACTTT
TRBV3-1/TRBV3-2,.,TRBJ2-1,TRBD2,CASSPLAGSPFF,TGTGCCAGCAGCCCCCTAGCGGGATCGCCGTTCTTC
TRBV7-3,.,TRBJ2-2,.,CASSPSVLTGELFF,TGTGCCAGCAGCCCCTCCGTCCTCACCGGGGAGCTGTTTTTT
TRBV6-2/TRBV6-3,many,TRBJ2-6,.,CASSPRGAPGANVLTF,TGTGCCAGCAGTCCCCGCGGGGCCCCTGGGGCCAACGTCCTGACTTTC
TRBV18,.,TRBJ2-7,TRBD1,CASSPPGQSYEQYF,TGTGCCAGCTCACCACCGGGACAGTCCTACGAGCAGTACTTC
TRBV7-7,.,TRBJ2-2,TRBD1,CASSPAGQASWNTGELFF,TGTGCCAGCAGCCCCGCCGGACAGGCGAGTTGGAACACCGGGGAGCTGTTTTTT
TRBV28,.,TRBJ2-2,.,CASSLRRLTGELFF,TGTGCCAGCAGTTTAAGGAGGTTGACCGGGGAGCTGTTTTTT
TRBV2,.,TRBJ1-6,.,CASSEVPRGNSPLHF,TGTGCCAGCAGTGAAGTACCTAGGGGTAATTCACCCCTCCACTTT
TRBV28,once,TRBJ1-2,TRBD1,CGVGQRIFNYGYTF,TGTGGAGTGGGACAGCGGATTTTCAACTATGGCTACACCTTC
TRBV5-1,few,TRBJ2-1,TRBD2,CASSLTSGSYNEQFF,TGCGCCAGCAGCTTAACTAGCGGGAGCTACAATGAGCAGTTCTTC
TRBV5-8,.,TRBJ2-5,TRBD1,CASPFGRGRETQYF,TGTGCCAGCCCCTTTGGCAGGGGGCGTGAGACCCAGTACTTC